Listed below are T cell receptor beta chains from one sample, sequenced in a study of vaccination and CD4 T cells after COVID-19. Using its own MiXCR run on the PCR reads, TCRdb lists one record per CDR3 protein. The profile shows about 24,000 distinct CDR3 sequences, roughly 33% of them singletons. No antigen has been identified for these receptors. The specimen comprised CD4+ T cells from blood, cultured in vitro, sampled about 7 months after SARS-CoV-2 vaccination. These receptors originate from a human donor who had recovered from COVID-19. CDR3s include the opening cysteine and the closing phenylalanine or tryptophan. A D gene is named only where the DNA matches it firmly. Only some rows state a clone size, as once, few, many or a class for expanded clones.

J | D | size | V | CDR3 | DNA
TRBJ2-3 | TRBD1 | . | TRBV20-1 | CSAKMGTGDTQYF | TGCAGTGCTAAAATGGGGACAGGGGATACGCAGTATTTT
TRBJ2-5 | . | . | TRBV18 | CASSPGTQDETQYF | TGTGCCAGCTCACCCGGGACGCAGGATGAGACCCAGTACTTC
TRBJ1-6 | . | . | TRBV28 | CASVVGYQGGTYNSPLHF | TGTGCCAGCGTGGTGGGGTATCAGGGAGGAACCTATAATTCACCCCTCCACTTT
TRBJ2-1 | . | few | TRBV7-2 | CASRRRGVEQFF | TGTGCCAGCAGACGCAGAGGGGTAGAGCAGTTCTTC
TRBJ2-3 | . | once | TRBV6-2/TRBV6-3 | CASSSLTDTRYF | TGTGCCAGCAGTTCCCTCACAGATACGCGGTATTTT
TRBJ2-1 | TRBD2 | few | TRBV15 | CATHEGGLAGLSSYNEQFF | TGTGCCACCCATGAAGGGGGGCTAGCGGGATTAAGCTCCTACAATGAGCAGTTCTTC
TRBJ2-7 | TRBD1 | . | TRBV27 | CASRPPGGEQYF | TGTGCCAGCAGACCCCCAGGGGGCGAGCAGTACTTC
TRBJ2-5 | TRBD2 | medium-sized | TRBV6-1 | CASSVGGETQYF | TGTGCCAGCAGTGTGGGGGGGGAGACCCAGTACTTC
TRBJ2-7 | . | . | TRBV18 | CASSPAGYEQYF | TGTGCCAGCTCACCAGCGGGATACGAGCAGTACTTC
TRBJ2-6 | . | . | TRBV7-2 | CASSLLADDSGANVLTF | TGTGCCAGCAGCTTGTTAGCGGACGACTCTGGGGCCAACGTCCTGACTTTC
TRBJ2-7 | . | . | TRBV11-1 | CASSFDGTPGWEQYF | TGTGCCAGCAGCTTCGACGGGACACCCGGGTGGGAGCAGTACTTC
TRBJ2-3 | . | . | TRBV20-1 | CSASRQGMGTDTQYF | TGCAGTGCTAGTCGGCAGGGTATGGGCACAGATACGCAGTATTTT
TRBJ2-3 | TRBD1 | . | TRBV20-1 | CSASTGRYTDTQYF | TGCAGTGCCTCGACAGGGCGCTACACAGATACGCAGTATTTT
TRBJ2-3 | TRBD2 | medium-sized | TRBV20-1 | CTTLGGLAGADTDTQYF | TGCACCACCCTGGGGGGACTAGCGGGAGCGGACACAGATACGCAGTATTTT
TRBJ2-5 | . | few | TRBV28 | CASNLLRAKETQYF | TGTGCCAGCAACCTTCTGCGGGCCAAAGAGACCCAGTACTTC
TRBJ2-2 | TRBD1 | . | TRBV15 | CATRAGGRTGELFF | TGTGCCACCAGGGCAGGGGGTCGAACCGGGGAGCTGTTTTTT
TRBJ2-7 | . | . | TRBV27 | CASSLTGSRYEQYF | TGTGCCAGCAGTCTAACAGGGAGCAGGTACGAGCAGTACTTC
TRBJ2-3 | TRBD1 | few | TRBV20-1 | CSAPGTGPADTQYF | TGCAGTGCTCCCGGGACAGGGCCCGCAGATACGCAGTATTTT
TRBJ2-3 | . | few | TRBV20-1 | CSAREGWQSTDTQYF | TGCAGTGCTAGAGAAGGTTGGCAGAGCACAGATACGCAGTATTTT
TRBJ1-5 | TRBD1 | few | TRBV6-1 | CASSPDRGRGQPQHF | TGTGCCAGCAGTCCCGACAGGGGGCGCGGGCAGCCCCAGCATTTT
TRBJ2-3 | TRBD1 | . | TRBV7-9 | CASSFSQGAKPSTDTQYF | TGTGCCAGCAGCTTTTCACAGGGGGCTAAACCTAGCACAGATACGCAGTATTTT
TRBJ2-7 | . | . | TRBV4-2 | CASSQDGGFYEQYF | TGTGCCAGCAGCCAAGATGGCGGGTTTTACGAGCAGTACTTC
TRBJ2-5 | . | . | TRBV10-3 | CAIGKLERETQYF | TGTGCCATCGGGAAGTTGGAACGGGAGACCCAGTACTTC
TRBJ2-7 | . | . | TRBV21-1 | CASSNWRDRGHEQYF | TGTGCCAGCAGCAACTGGCGGGACAGGGGCCACGAGCAGTACTTC
TRBJ1-5 | . | . | TRBV4-1 | CASSLVVYQPQHF | TGCGCCAGCAGCCTAGTCGTGTATCAGCCCCAGCATTTT
TRBJ2-7 | . | few | TRBV20-1 | CSARRDYEQYF | TGCAGTGCTAGGAGGGATTACGAGCAGTACTTC
TRBJ2-5 | TRBD2 | . | TRBV6-1 | CASSARLAGGSETQYF | TGTGCCAGCAGTGCGCGACTAGCGGGAGGTAGTGAGACCCAGTACTTC
TRBJ2-7 | TRBD2 | few | TRBV7-9 | CASSLEAGSDEQYF | TGTGCCAGCAGCTTAGAAGCGGGGAGTGACGAGCAGTACTTC
TRBJ1-2 | TRBD1 | . | TRBV28 | CASSTGTANYGYTF | TGTGCCAGCAGTACCGGGACAGCTAACTATGGCTACACCTTC
TRBJ2-3 | . | few | TRBV20-1 | CSARAPRDTQYF | TGCAGTGCTAGAGCCCCCCGCGATACGCAGTATTTT
TRBJ2-7 | . | . | TRBV28 | CASRGRDYEQYF | TGTGCCAGCCGGGGGCGCGACTACGAGCAGTACTTC
TRBJ2-7 | TRBD2 | . | TRBV20-1 | CSARDPRLWTSGRDEQYF | TGCAGTGCTAGAGATCCGCGTTTGTGGACTAGCGGGAGGGACGAGCAGTACTTC
TRBJ2-3 | TRBD2 | . | TRBV20-1 | CSASLAGWEDTQYF | TGCAGTGCTAGCCTAGCGGGATGGGAAGATACGCAGTATTTT
TRBJ1-2 | . | few | TRBV7-9 | CASSSRGGYGYTF | TGTGCCAGCAGCTCCCGGGGAGGGTATGGCTACACCTTC
TRBJ1-2 | TRBD1 | . | TRBV19 | CASSPTGDGYTF | TGTGCCAGTAGCCCCACAGGGGATGGCTACACCTTC
TRBJ1-1 | . | . | TRBV28 | CASSPGGTTNTEAFF | TGTGCCAGCAGCCCGGGAGGAACGACAAACACTGAAGCTTTCTTT
TRBJ2-7 | TRBD2 | medium-sized | TRBV20-1 | CSAGLPLADHYEQYF | TGCAGTGCTGGACTCCCACTAGCGGACCACTACGAGCAGTACTTC
TRBJ2-1 | TRBD2 | few | TRBV7-2 | CASSSRPSGNYNEQFF | TGTGCCAGCAGTTCCCGGCCTAGCGGGAACTACAATGAGCAGTTCTTC
TRBJ2-1 | . | . | TRBV24-1 | CATTDWNNEQFF | TGTGCCACCACCGACTGGAACAATGAGCAGTTCTTC
TRBJ2-7 | . | . | TRBV6-1 | CASSQSEPYEQYF | TGTGCCAGCAGCCAAAGCGAGCCCTACGAGCAGTACTTC
TRBJ1-5 | . | once | TRBV5-6 | CASSLFKGGGNQPQHF | TGTGCCAGCAGCTTATTTAAGGGGGGCGGCAATCAGCCCCAGCATTTT
TRBJ2-7 | . | . | TRBV20-1 | CSARPWTSSSYEQYF | TGCAGTGCGCGGCCCTGGACTTCTAGCTCCTACGAGCAGTACTTC
TRBJ2-5 | . | few | TRBV28 | CASAPWIRFEQETQYF | TGTGCCAGCGCCCCCTGGATCCGGTTTGAGCAAGAGACCCAGTACTTC
TRBJ2-1 | . | . | TRBV24-1 | CATSGPVAGNHNEQFF | TGTGCCACCAGTGGCCCAGTGGCAGGGAACCACAATGAGCAGTTCTTC
TRBJ2-7 | TRBD2 | few | TRBV28 | CASSLSGNYYEQYF | TGTGCCAGCAGCCTAAGCGGGAACTACTACGAGCAGTACTTC
TRBJ1-1 | . | medium-sized | TRBV28 | CASSFMGRESTEAFF | TGTGCCAGCAGTTTTATGGGCAGGGAAAGCACTGAAGCTTTCTTT
TRBJ2-1 | . | . | TRBV29-1 | CSVDRLYNEQFF | TGCAGCGTTGATAGGCTGTACAATGAGCAGTTCTTC
TRBJ2-2 | . | few | TRBV7-6 | CASSSYGGNTGELFF | TGTGCCAGCAGCTCATACGGCGGGAACACCGGGGAGCTGTTTTTT
TRBJ1-2 | . | few | TRBV6-1 | CASSEPAGRGYGYTF | TGTGCCAGCAGTGAACCTGCGGGGCGCGGCTATGGCTACACCTTC
TRBJ2-2 | . | . | TRBV15 | CATSARSGFSGELFF | TGTGCCACCAGCGCCCGGTCAGGGTTCAGCGGGGAGCTGTTTTTT